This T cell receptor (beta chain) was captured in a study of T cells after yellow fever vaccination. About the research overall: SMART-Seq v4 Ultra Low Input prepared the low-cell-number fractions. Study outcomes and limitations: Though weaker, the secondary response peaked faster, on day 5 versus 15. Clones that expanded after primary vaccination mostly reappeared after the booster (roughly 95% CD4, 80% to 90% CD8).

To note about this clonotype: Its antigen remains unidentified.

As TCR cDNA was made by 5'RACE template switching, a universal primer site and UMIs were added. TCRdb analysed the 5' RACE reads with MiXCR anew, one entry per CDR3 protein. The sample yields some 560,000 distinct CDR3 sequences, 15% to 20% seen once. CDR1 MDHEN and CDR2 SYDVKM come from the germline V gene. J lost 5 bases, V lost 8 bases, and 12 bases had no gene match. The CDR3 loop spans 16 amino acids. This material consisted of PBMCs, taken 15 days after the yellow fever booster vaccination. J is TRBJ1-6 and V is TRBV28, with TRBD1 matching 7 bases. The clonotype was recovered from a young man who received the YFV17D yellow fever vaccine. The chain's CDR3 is CASGRGDSSHNSPLHF. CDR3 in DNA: TGTGCCAGCGGCCGGGGGGACAGTAGCCATAATTCACCCCTCCACTTT.